This T cell receptor beta chain originates from a study of spatial heterogeneity in lung cancer. As concerns this clonotype: A clone one base away is much larger, so this may be a read error.

The time point here: sample taken at primary tumor resection. Tumor, nontumor lung or frozen PBMC supplied whole RNA, sequenced without sorting. The donors were approximately 65 patients with non-small cell lung cancer that was early-stage and untreated. TCRdb re-called the 5' RACE reads with MiXCR, one entry per CDR3 protein. The data contain approximately 81,000 distinct CDR3 sequences, around 12% of them singletons. This CDR3 is built from 12 residues. Looked up from germline, CDR1 is SGHNT and CDR2 is YYREEE (reference sequence). This chain joins TRBV5-4 and TRBJ2-3; 8 nucleotides agree with TRBD1. The source of this sequence is a male donor with early-stage non-small cell lung cancer. The sequencing here drew on PBMCs, taken at surgery. The CDR3 sequence: CANSRQGIIEYF. The CDR3 coding sequence is TGTGCCAACAGCCGACAGGGGATTATTGAGTATTTT.